These 19 T cell receptor beta chains share one sample of origin, sequenced in a study of cytomegalovirus exposure and HLA in healthy donors. The PCR had 60 Vbeta and 13 Jbeta primers. Assay used: immunoSEQ multiplex PCR; TCRdb lists only in-frame clones, some missing. The sample carries tens of thousands of clones, roughly 66% recorded once. Sequencing used PBMCs. The receptor set was obtained from a young man in good health and CMV-seronegative.

The rearrangement links TRBV2 to TRBJ1-1, with a possible D match to TRBD1 (6 bases). CDR1 SNHLY and CDR2 FYNNEI come from the germline V gene. The CDR3 extends over 11 amino acids. Trimming pared 6 bases from V and 11 bases from J, leaving 13 bases between. The CDR3 region is CASRAGVGAFF. The CDR3, as DNA: TGTGCCAGCAGGGCAGGGGTTGGTGCTTTCTTT.

The chain uses TRBV7-2 and TRBJ2-7, with 11 bases aligning to TRBD2. The CDR3 length is 15 residues. Germline V CDR1 and CDR2: SGHTA, FQGNSA. Trimming at V came to 1 base and at J to 5 bases, leaving 4 bases not matched to a gene. Written as DNA, the CDR3 is TGTGCCAGCAGCTTAGTTAGCGGGAGGGCCCACGAGCAGTACTTC. It codes for CASSLVSGRAHEQYF. Combining the CDR3 with reference TRBV7-2 and TRBJ2-7 gives the whole variable domain GAGVSQSPSNKVTEKGKDVELRCDPISGHTALYWYRQSLGQGLEFLIYFQGNSAPDKSGLPSDRFSAERTGGSVSTLTIQRTQQEDSAVYLCASSLVSGRAHEQYFGPGTRLTVT.

With regard to this clone: Germline and junction disagree at one end, which may indicate a read error. This CDR3 is also generated by other DNA sequences in the sample. The chain employs TRBV4-1 and TRBJ1-6; D not certain. The CDR3 runs 15 residues. Looked up from germline, CDR1 is MGHRA and CDR2 is YSYEKL. The CDR3 sequence is CASSQVGSNNSPLHF. In nucleotides, the CDR3 is TGCGCCAGCAGCCAAGTAGGGAGCAATAATTCACCCCTCCATTTT.

The chain employs TRBV5-4 and TRBJ2-7; D perhaps matches TRBD2 (5 bases). CDR1 SGHNT and CDR2 YYREEE come from the germline V gene (reference sequence). The CDR3 length is 15 residues. V dropped 4 bases and J dropped 5 bases, with 19 bases sitting between them. This CDR3 is CASSGVSDGVNEQYF. The CDR3 nucleotides are TGTGCCAGCAGCGGGGTCTCTGACGGGGTCAACGAGCAGTACTTC.

This chain uses TRBV30 with TRBJ2-5; 10 bases fit TRBD2. The CDR3 length is 16 residues. The germline V gene encodes CDR1 GTSNPN and CDR2 SVGIG (reference sequence). The V and J ends lost 5 bases and 5 bases, in that order; junction bases with no gene match: 14. The CDR3 protein is CAWHHWLAGEKETQYF. The CDR3 coding sequence is TGTGCCTGGCATCATTGGCTAGCGGGAGAAAAGGAGACCCAGTACTTC.

V gene TRBV7-2 combines with J gene TRBJ1-6; 7 bases are a match to TRBD1. V was pared by 5 bases and J by 7 bases, with 8 bases of the junction left unmatched. The CDR3 runs to 15 residues. The germline V gene encodes CDR1 SGHTA and CDR2 FQGNSA. The CDR3 is CASSPDRAGNSPLHF. The CDR3 DNA reads TGTGCCAGCAGCCCCGACAGGGCCGGGAATTCACCCCTCCACTTT.

The chain links TRBV6-7 to TRBJ2-7; 11 bases are a match to TRBD2. TRBV6-7 is annotated as an ORF whose role is uncertain. The ends lost 2 bases at V and 4 bases at J; junction bases unmatched: 13. This CDR3 contains 18 residues. CDR3 nucleotides: TGTGCCAGCAGTTACGAGGGACAGACGACTAGCGGGACTTACGAGCAGTACTTC. Its protein product is CASSYEGQTTSGTYEQYF.

The chain combines TRBV4-1 with TRBJ1-5; possible D gene TRBD1, 5 bases. Trimming pared 4 bases from V and 3 bases from J, leaving 10 bases between. The CDR3 contains 14 residues. Germline V gene sequence: CDR1 MGHRA, CDR2 YSYEKL. The CDR3 loop is CASSPGGDNQPQHF. The CDR3, as DNA: TGCGCCAGCAGCCCCGGAGGGGACAATCAGCCCCAGCATTTT.

The chain carries TRBV7-2 and TRBJ2-5; TRBD2 might be the D (9 bases). The CDR3 spans 15 residues. Germline assignment: CDR1 SGHTA and CDR2 FQGNSA. Trimming took 8 bases from V and 1 from J, leaving 17 bases between them. The CDR3 coding sequence is TGTGCCAGCGGAAGCGGGGGGACAGGCCAAGAGACCCAGTACTTC. Protein: CASGSGGTGQETQYF.

The CDR3 loop is CAWNWGPSENNSPLHF. CDR3 nucleotide sequence: TGTGCCTGGAACTGGGGCCCGTCGGAAAATAATTCACCCCTCCACTTT. The chain recombines TRBV30 with TRBJ1-6; TRBD1 might be the D (5 bases). From germline, CDR1 is GTSNPN and CDR2 SVGIG (reference sequence). This CDR3 has 16 amino acids. V lost 4 bases and J lost 5, with 18 bases in between.

The chain uses TRBV28 and TRBJ1-3; D call uncertain. Germline V gives CDR1 MDHEN, CDR2 SYDVKM. Trimming removed 2 bases at V and 4 bases at J, with 9 bases between. This CDR3 has 14 amino acids. The CDR3 DNA reads TGTGCCAGCAGTTTAAACCTGGAGGGAAACACCATATATTTT. Amino acids: CASSLNLEGNTIYF.

Concerning this clone itself: The same CDR3 arises from other DNA sequences in this sample as well. The V call is TRBV19, the J call TRBJ2-1, with D hard to call. Germline V lookup: CDR1 LNHDA, CDR2 SQIVND (reference sequence). CDR3 length: 13 residues. Trimming removed 1 base from V and 3 bases from J, with 4 bases in between. CDR3 residues: CASSIARYNEQFF. The CDR3 coding sequence is TGTGCCAGTAGTATAGCGCGCTACAATGAGCAGTTCTTC.

J is TRBJ2-2 and V is TRBV5-4, with TRBD2 matching 8 bases. Germline lookup yields CDR1 SGHNT and CDR2 YYREEE (reference sequence). V lost 4 bases and J lost 1; bases outside the gene matches: 6. CDR3 length: 16 residues. DNA for the CDR3: TGTGCCAGCAGCCAGATAGCGGGAAGGAACACCGGGGAGCTGTTTTTT. It translates to CASSQIAGRNTGELFF.

Remarks on this clone: This CDR3 is also generated by other DNA sequences in the sample. The rearrangement links TRBV19 to TRBJ2-7; 9 bases align to TRBD1. The CDR3 is 12 amino acids. Germline CDR1 is LNHDA and CDR2 is SQIVND (reference sequence). Trimming at V came to 6 bases and at J to 3 bases, leaving 0 bases not matched to a gene. The CDR3, as DNA: TGTGCCAGTAGGGACAGGGGCTACGAGCAGTACTTC. Amino acids: CASRDRGYEQYF.

The CDR3 DNA reads as TGCGCCAGCAGCTTGACGGGACTAACTTCCACCGGGGAGCTGTTTTTT. Amino acid sequence: CASSLTGLTSTGELFF. The genes are TRBV5-1 and TRBJ2-2; TRBD2 agrees at 7 bases. V was clipped by 1 base and J by 4 bases; unmatched bases: 7. The CDR3 loop spans 16 amino acids. Germline V gene sequence: CDR1 SGHRS, CDR2 YFSETQ.

The chain employs TRBV10-3 and TRBJ2-1; 11 bases match TRBD2. The trim removed 8 bases at V and 0 bases at J, leaving 12 bases unmatched. This CDR3 spans 18 amino acids. Germline CDR1 reads ENHRY; CDR2 reads SYGVKD. The CDR3 nucleotides read TGTGCCATCGGCACCTCTAGCGGGGGGCTTGACTCCTACAATGAGCAGTTCTTC. Translating gives CAIGTSSGGLDSYNEQFF.

This CDR3 reads CSVDRGTANPGLAGGAGETQYF. The CDR3 DNA is TGCAGCGTAGATCGTGGGACAGCAAATCCGGGACTAGCGGGAGGTGCTGGAGAGACCCAGTACTTC. J is TRBJ2-5 and V is TRBV29-1; 15 positions agree with TRBD2. The CDR3 runs 22 residues. The V gene end was trimmed by 6 bases and the J gene end by 4 bases; junction bases not matched to a gene: 27. CDR1 and CDR2 from the germline V gene are SQVTM and ANQGSEA. Full variable domain (outside the CDR3, taken from reference TRBV29-1 and TRBJ2-5): SAVISQKPSRDICQRGTSLTIQCQVDSQVTMMFWYRQQPGQSLTLIATANQGSEATYESGFVIDKFPISRPNLTFSTLTVSNMSPEDSSIYLCSVDRGTANPGLAGGAGETQYFGPGTRLLVL.

This rearrangement joins TRBV25-1 to TRBJ2-7, with D uncertain. Looked up from germline, CDR1 is MGHDK and CDR2 is SYGVNS. Trimming left V 5 bases short and J 0 bases short, with 14 bases between. This CDR3 region has 15 residues. CDR3 DNA sequence: TGTGCCAGCAGTCCCAAGAGGTTTAGCTCCTACGAGCAGTACTTC. Translation: CASSPKRFSSYEQYF.

This clone has a handful of counts. The chain is built from TRBV4-1 and TRBJ1-1; TRBD1 matches 9 bases. The germline CDR1 and CDR2 sequences are MGHRA and YSYEKL. The CDR3 consists of 15 residues. Germline trimming cut 2 bases from V and 5 bases from J; bases unmatched to any gene: 6. CDR3 sequence reads: CASSQPTGGKTEAFF. CDR3 in DNA: TGCGCCAGCAGCCAACCGACAGGGGGGAAAACTGAAGCTTTCTTT.